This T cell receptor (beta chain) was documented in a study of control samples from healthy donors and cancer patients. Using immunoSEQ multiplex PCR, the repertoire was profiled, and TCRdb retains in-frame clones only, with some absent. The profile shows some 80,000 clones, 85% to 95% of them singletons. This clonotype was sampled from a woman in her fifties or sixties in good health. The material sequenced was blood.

The CDR3 loop is CASSPRRTVNTEAFF. CDR3 coding DNA: TGTGCCAGCTCACCACGACGGACAGTGAACACTGAAGCTTTCTTT. V and J are TRBV18 and TRBJ1-1; the D gene is possibly TRBD1 (6 bases). Looked up from germline, CDR1 is KGHSH and CDR2 is LQKENI. CDR3 length: 15 amino acids. Trimming took off 1 base at V and 0 bases at J, with 9 bases between the two ends.